Following are 29 T cell receptor beta chains from one sample sequenced in a study of CXCR3-negative and CXCR3-positive naive CD8 T cells. Carrying UMI labels, the TRB cDNA libraries were prepared through 5' RACE. TCRdb re-analyzed the 5' RACE reads; it lists each CDR3 protein once, without DNA. This table lists about 41,000 distinct CDR3 sequences. The sequenced sample consisted of naive CXCR3- CD8+ T cells from blood. Subset denoted: CD45RO-CCR7+CD27+CD95- naive CD8+ T cells lacking CXCR3 (TNR3-). The receptors here all came from a human donor in good health. Some clones in this sample may be carry-over from other donors' samples.

This chain uses TRBV6-4 with TRBJ2-3; TCRdb names TRBD2, which stays unverified in the absence of DNA. The germline CDR1 and CDR2 sequences are MRHNA and SNTAGT. The CDR3 is 15 amino acids. The CDR3 is CASSERGGASDTQYF.

CDR3 in amino acids: CSAFPDSSNEKLFF. The chain has TRBV20-1 and TRBJ1-4. Looked up from germline, CDR1 is DFQATT and CDR2 is SNEGSKA (reference sequence). CDR3 size: 14 residues.

The chain links TRBV7-2 to TRBJ2-3. The germline gives CDR1 SGHTA, CDR2 FQGNSA. The CDR3 has 12 amino acids. CDR3 amino acids: CASSIITDTQYF.

This chain connects TRBV7-9 to TRBJ1-1. The length of the CDR3 is 11 residues. CDR1 is SEHNR, CDR2 FQNEAQ, per germline (reference sequence). CDR3 sequence reads: CASSLAPEAFF.

The chain couples TRBV29-1 to TRBJ2-2. Germline values: CDR1 SQVTM, CDR2 ANQGSEA. The CDR3 length is 12 residues. The CDR3 sequence: CSVAINPGELFF.

The chain employs TRBV15 and TRBJ2-7; the D call from TCRdb, TRBD1, cannot be confirmed without DNA. This CDR3 contains 13 residues. Germline lookup yields CDR1 LNHNV and CDR2 YYDKDF (reference sequence). The CDR3 region is CATSRGRTAVQYF.

The V call is TRBV11-2, the J call TRBJ1-2. The length of the CDR3 is 12 residues. Germline assignment: CDR1 SGHAT and CDR2 FQNNGV. CDR3 residues: CASSFPGGTTCF.

This chain links TRBV29-1 with TRBJ2-7; lacking DNA, the TRBD1 call made by TCRdb goes unchecked. The CDR3 has 11 amino acids. Germline assignment: CDR1 SQVTM and CDR2 ANQGSEA. Here the CDR3 reads CSVAKGTEQYF.

The gene calls are TRBV27 and TRBJ2-2; TCRdb picks TRBD1, but there is no DNA to check that call. CDR3 length: 15 amino acids. Germline CDR1 reads MNHEY; CDR2 reads SMNVEV (reference sequence). CDR3 loop: CASSPQSTATGELFF.

Here the CDR3 reads CASSPPADPDTQYF. The J gene is TRBJ2-3, the V gene TRBV7-2; TCRdb selects TRBD2, and the lack of DNA leaves this call unchecked. Per the germline V gene, CDR1 is SGHTA and CDR2 is FQGNSA. This CDR3 spans 14 amino acids.

V is TRBV20-1 and J is TRBJ2-7. The CDR3 runs 13 residues. Germline CDR1 reads DFQATT; CDR2 reads SNEGSKA (reference sequence). CDR3 sequence: CSARGSSHYEQYF.

V usage is TRBV29-1 and J usage is TRBJ2-7; without DNA, the TCRdb call of TRBD2 cannot be checked. This CDR3 has 15 amino acids. The germline gives CDR1 SQVTM, CDR2 ANQGSEA. CDR3 amino acids: CSVEGSGTSDYEQYF.

The J gene is TRBJ2-7, the V gene TRBV25-1; TCRdb selects TRBD1, and the lack of DNA leaves this call unchecked. In germline, CDR1 is MGHDK, CDR2 SYGVNS. The length of the CDR3 is 12 residues. The CDR3 sequence: CASTGGPYEQYF.

The chain combines TRBV29-1 with TRBJ2-7; TCRdb's D call, TRBD1, is unchecked because there is no DNA. Germline CDR1 SQVTM, CDR2 ANQGSEA. The CDR3 has 11 amino acids. Here the CDR3 reads CSAHRDHEQYF.

This CDR3 reads CASSWVAGGVDEQYF. The genes are TRBV6-6 and TRBJ2-7; TCRdb calls TRBD1, which cannot be checked without DNA. Looked up from germline, CDR1 is MNHNY and CDR2 is SVGAGI (reference sequence). CDR3 size: 15 residues.

The gene calls are TRBV14 and TRBJ2-7; with no DNA, the TCRdb D assignment of TRBD1 cannot be verified. CDR1 SGHDN and CDR2 FVKESK come from the germline V gene. The CDR3 spans 14 residues. The CDR3 region is CASSYGTGSYEQYF.

The gene calls are TRBV27 and TRBJ2-7; TCRdb reports TRBD1, a call that lacks DNA to check it against. The germline V gene has CDR1 MNHEY and CDR2 SMNVEV (reference sequence). CDR3 length equals 13 residues. CDR3 sequence: CASRRRGIYEQYF.

CDR3 sequence reads: CASSQVQGQAYYGYTF. The rearrangement uses TRBV4-1 and TRBJ1-2; TCRdb picks TRBD1, but there is no DNA to check that call. This CDR3 spans 16 amino acids. From germline, CDR1 is MGHRA and CDR2 YSYEKL.

This clonotype is called medium-sized based on its frequency. The chain links TRBV6-4 to TRBJ2-1; TCRdb reports TRBD2, a call that lacks DNA to check it against. This CDR3 is 13 amino acids long. Germline CDR1 and CDR2: MRHNA and SNTAGT. The CDR3 is CASSGGAHNEQFF.

The chain employs TRBV30 and TRBJ2-3; lacking DNA, the TRBD1 call made by TCRdb goes unchecked. CDR3 length: 13 residues. Germline CDR1 is GTSNPN and CDR2 is SVGIG (reference sequence). The CDR3 loop reads CASDRGSTDTQYF.

V is TRBV7-6 and J is TRBJ1-1; as DNA is missing, the TRBD1 call by TCRdb cannot be tested. Germline CDR1 is SGHVS and CDR2 is FNYEAQ. The CDR3 length is 15 residues. CDR3 amino acids: CASSDRDRGLAEAFF.

The J gene is TRBJ2-7, the V gene TRBV7-2. CDR3 size: 15 residues. From germline, CDR1 is SGHTA and CDR2 FQGNSA. The CDR3 reads CASSLFSQPSYEQYF.

The rearrangement links TRBV10-1 to TRBJ2-1; TCRdb gives TRBD2 as the D gene, but with no DNA this cannot be confirmed. The CDR3 sequence is 15 residues long. Looked up from germline, CDR1 is WNHNN and CDR2 is SYGVQD (reference sequence). The CDR3 reads CASSEVAGERNEQFF.

The chain recombines TRBV29-1 with TRBJ2-2. The CDR3 is 13 amino acids. Germline V gene sequence: CDR1 SQVTM, CDR2 ANQGSEA. The chain's CDR3 is CSVVPVNTGELFF.

The chain carries TRBV29-1 and TRBJ2-7; TCRdb picks TRBD1, but there is no DNA to check that call. The CDR3 consists of 13 residues. Germline loops: CDR1 SQVTM, CDR2 ANQGSEA. This CDR3 is CSVEDSGGNEQYF.

V usage is TRBV29-1 and J usage is TRBJ1-4. The CDR3 spans 14 residues. CDR1 is SQVTM, CDR2 ANQGSEA, per germline. The CDR3 region is CSVRKSATNEKLFF. The whole variable domain, remainder taken from reference TRBV29-1 and TRBJ1-4, is SAVISQKPSRDICQRGTSLTIQCQVDSQVTMMFWYRQQPGQSLTLIATANQGSEATYESGFVIDKFPISRPNLTFSTLTVSNMSPEDSSIYLCSVRKSATNEKLFFGSGTQLSVL.

This clonotype is medium-sized (0.01 to 0.1%) by frequency. V and J are TRBV12-3 or TRBV12-4 and TRBJ2-7. CDR3 length: 11 residues. Here the CDR3 reads CASSLGYEQYF.

The genes are TRBV4-2 and TRBJ1-4; the TCRdb call, TRBD1, lacks DNA for checking. Germline V CDR1 and CDR2: LGHNA, YNFKEQ. This CDR3 has 16 residues. Here the CDR3 reads CASSNPFRVPNEKLFF.

The J gene is TRBJ2-1, the V gene TRBV5-1; there is no DNA to check the TCRdb D call of TRBD1. The germline CDR1 and CDR2 sequences are SGHRS and YFSETQ. CDR3 length: 13 amino acids. The chain's CDR3 is CASSPDRYNEQFF.